A selection of T cell receptor beta chains follows, all from one sample in a study of blood T cell repertoires in COVID-19. Repertoires were generated with immunoSEQ multiplex PCR, while TCRdb's copy carries only in-frame clones and drops some. The sample has about 250,000 clones; 88% are singletons. The sequencing sample was made of PBMCs or T cells enriched from blood (not recorded which). These receptors originate from a woman aged 45 to 65 who had recovered from COVID-19. Each CDR3 is given with its conserved first and last residue. A D gene is named only where the DNA matches it firmly. Not every row has a clone size; where given, it reads once, few, many or a size class.

NA	NA	TRBV19	TRBJ2-7	CASSMRPGAYEQYF	TGTGCCAGTAGTATGAGGCCGGGGGCCTACGAGCAGTACTTC
TRBD1	NA	TRBV28	TRBJ1-1	CASSLQGAQAFF	TGTGCCAGCAGTTTACAGGGGGCGCAAGCTTTCTTT
NA	NA	TRBV29-1	TRBJ2-7	CSVEAANEGVRQYF	TGCAGCGTTGAAGCGGCAAACGAGGGTGTACGGCAGTACTTC
NA	NA	TRBV3-1/TRBV3-2	TRBJ1-4	CASSRQLTVSNEKLFF	TGTGCCAGCAGCCGCCAACTGACAGTTTCTAATGAAAAACTGTTTTTT
NA	NA	TRBV6-5	TRBJ1-5	CASSYSFRQPQHF	TGTGCCAGCAGTTACTCGTTCAGGCAGCCCCAGCATTTT
NA	NA	TRBV4-3	TRBJ2-1	CASRLTGQRGRGEQFF	TGCGCCAGCAGGCTAACCGGGCAGCGTGGAAGGGGTGAGCAGTTCTTC
TRBD2	NA	TRBV2	TRBJ2-5	CASRTSGRDETQYF	TGTGCCAGCAGAACTAGCGGGAGGGACGAGACCCAGTACTTC
NA	NA	TRBV29-1	TRBJ2-7	CSVGLGGSYEQYF	TGCAGCGTTGGGCTTGGCGGGTCCTACGAGCAGTACTTC
TRBD1	NA	TRBV5-8	TRBJ1-5	CASSSTGTGNQPQHF	TGTGCCAGCAGCTCAACCGGGACAGGAAACCAGCCCCAGCATTTT
TRBD1	NA	TRBV2	TRBJ1-5	CATGTGGQPQHF	TGTGCCACCGGGACAGGGGGTCAGCCCCAGCATTTT
NA	NA	TRBV7-8	TRBJ1-3	CASIGGAVGNTIYF	TGTGCCAGCATTGGGGGCGCAGTTGGAAACACCATATATTTT
NA	NA	TRBV3-1/TRBV3-2	TRBJ1-2	CASSQDRGNHGYTF	TGTGCCAGCAGCCAAGATCGGGGGAACCATGGCTACACCTTC
NA	NA	TRBV28	TRBJ1-1	CASSLEDMNTEAFF	TGTGCCAGCAGTTTAGAGGACATGAACACTGAAGCTTTCTTT
TRBD2	NA	TRBV7-6	TRBJ2-1	CASSLKLAGGPHEQFF	TGTGCCAGCAGCTTGAAACTAGCGGGAGGGCCCCATGAGCAGTTCTTC
TRBD1	NA	TRBV7-2	TRBJ1-5	CASSLALLGTGAWGNQPQHF	TGTGCCAGCAGCTTAGCTCTACTCGGGACAGGGGCATGGGGCAATCAGCCCCAGCATTTT
NA	NA	TRBV28	TRBJ1-1	CASSSRRDAQAFF	TGTGCCAGCAGTTCCCGACGGGATGCCCAAGCTTTCTTT
NA	NA	TRBV30	TRBJ2-3	CAVQATTSTDTQYF	TGTGCCGTACAAGCGACTACTAGCACAGATACGCAGTATTTT
TRBD2	once	TRBV11-2	TRBJ2-7	CASSFRFSSGSSYEQYF	TGTGCCAGCAGCTTTAGATTTAGTAGCGGGTCCTCCTACGAGCAGTACTTC
NA	NA	TRBV28	TRBJ1-2	CASSSYPRDSNYGYTF	TGTGCCAGCAGTTCTTATCCTCGAGACAGTAACTATGGCTACACCTTC
NA	NA	TRBV6-5	TRBJ2-5	CASSYTNPGLQETQYF	TGTGCCAGCAGTTACACGAATCCGGGACTGCAAGAGACCCAGTACTTC
TRBD1	NA	TRBV27	TRBJ2-7	CASSFPPGTGSSYEQYF	TGTGCCAGCAGTTTCCCCCCCGGGACAGGGAGCTCCTACGAGCAGTACTTC
NA	NA	TRBV12-3/TRBV12-4	TRBJ2-3	CASSRVGTDTQYF	TGTGCCAGCAGTCGTGTAGGCACAGATACGCAGTATTTT
NA	once	TRBV6-5	TRBJ1-2	CASTRTERDYGYTF	TGTGCCAGCACCCGGACAGAAAGGGACTATGGCTACACCTTC
TRBD1	NA	TRBV5-1	TRBJ2-7	CASSDGTGSGRSEQYF	TGCGCCAGCAGCGATGGGACAGGATCAGGTCGGTCCGAGCAGTACTTC
NA	NA	TRBV28	TRBJ2-5	CASISGLWQETQYF	TGTGCCAGCATCTCAGGGTTATGGCAAGAGACCCAGTACTTC
NA	NA	TRBV9	TRBJ2-3	CASSVGPNVGVVTDTQYF	TGTGCCAGCAGCGTAGGACCGAATGTGGGAGTGGTCACGGATACGCAGTATTTT
NA	NA	TRBV7-2	TRBJ2-7	CASSPGILYEQYF	TGTGCCAGCAGCCCGGGAATTCTCTACGAGCAGTACTTC
TRBD1	NA	TRBV12-3/TRBV12-4	TRBJ2-7	CASSGQAYEQYF	TGTGCCAGCAGTGGACAGGCCTACGAGCAGTACTTC
NA	NA	TRBV4-2	TRBJ2-1	CASSQVNVGGYNEQFF	TGTGCCAGCAGCCAAGTTAATGTAGGGGGCTACAATGAGCAGTTCTTC
TRBD1	NA	TRBV4-3	TRBJ1-1	CASSQEGQVNTEAFF	TGCGCCAGCAGCCAAGAGGGACAGGTGAACACTGAAGCTTTCTTT
TRBD1	NA	TRBV13	TRBJ1-3	CASSFQGATAYYEDTIYF	TGTGCCAGCAGCTTCCAGGGGGCAACCGCTTATTACGAAGACACCATATATTTT
NA	NA	TRBV3-1/TRBV3-2	TRBJ1-2	CASSQQTGYGYTF	TGTGCCAGCAGCCAACAGACGGGGTATGGCTACACCTTC
NA	NA	TRBV4-1	TRBJ2-3	CASSQDLGSTQYF	TGCGCCAGCAGCCAAGATCTTGGCTCTACGCAGTATTTT
TRBD1	NA	TRBV6-5	TRBJ2-7	CASSPPGQDLYEQYF	TGTGCCAGCAGTCCACCGGGACAGGATTTATACGAGCAGTACTTC
NA	once	TRBV9	TRBJ2-5	CASSGFRDTIKETQYF	TGTGCCAGCAGCGGGTTCCGGGACACCATTAAAGAGACCCAGTACTTC
NA	NA	TRBV5-6	TRBJ1-2	CASSPYRQRYIYGYTF	TGTGCCAGCAGCCCCTATCGACAGCGATATATATATGGCTACACCTTC
TRBD1	NA	TRBV28	TRBJ1-1	CASSFPTGGRGEAFF	TGTGCCAGCAGTTTCCCGACAGGGGGGAGAGGTGAAGCTTTCTTT
TRBD2	NA	TRBV6-2/TRBV6-3	TRBJ2-1	CASSRLAGSSYNEQFF	TGTGCCAGCAGTCGACTAGCGGGAAGCTCCTACAATGAGCAGTTCTTC
TRBD1	NA	TRBV5-6	TRBJ1-1	CASSYSYGTGALGTEAFF	TGTGCCAGCAGCTATAGTTATGGGACAGGCGCTTTGGGCACTGAAGCTTTCTTT
TRBD2	NA	TRBV2	TRBJ2-4	CASTTIAGVGNIQYF	TGTGCCAGCACCACAATAGCGGGAGTTGGGAACATTCAGTACTTC
TRBD2	NA	TRBV24-1	TRBJ2-5	CATSDQTSGGLVETQYF	TGTGCCACCAGTGACCAGACTAGCGGGGGGTTAGTTGAGACCCAGTACTTC
NA	NA	TRBV11-2	TRBJ1-1	CASSLGAAMNTEAFF	TGTGCCAGCAGCTTAGGGGCAGCCATGAACACTGAAGCTTTCTTT
TRBD1	few	TRBV27	TRBJ1-6	CASSLRKGAESPLHF	TGTGCCAGCAGTTTAAGGAAGGGGGCAGAGTCACCCCTCCACTTT
TRBD1	NA	TRBV6-2/TRBV6-3	TRBJ2-5	CASSIQGVLDF	TGTGCCAGCAGCATCCAGGGGGTGTTGGACTTC
NA	NA	TRBV30	TRBJ2-2	CAWSVPQGGRSGELFF	TGTGCCTGGAGTGTACCGCAGGGGGGTCGGTCCGGGGAGCTGTTTTTT
NA	NA	TRBV19	TRBJ1-5	CASSMSREQPQHF	TGTGCCAGTAGTATGTCGAGAGAGCAGCCCCAGCATTTT
TRBD2	NA	TRBV9	TRBJ2-3	CASSVVGTSGRGFTQYF	TGTGCCAGCAGCGTAGTTGGTACTAGCGGTCGCGGCTTTACGCAGTATTTT
TRBD1	NA	TRBV28	TRBJ1-2	CASSFGIDRGYGYTF	TGTGCCAGCAGTTTTGGGATAGACAGGGGCTATGGCTACACCTTC
NA	NA	TRBV18	TRBJ2-3	CASSFGTSTDTQYF	TGTGCCAGCTCATTCGGGACTTCCACAGATACGCAGTATTTT
NA	once	TRBV15	TRBJ2-1	CATSRGAPNEQFF	TGTGCCACCAGCAGAGGCGCGCCCAATGAGCAGTTCTTC